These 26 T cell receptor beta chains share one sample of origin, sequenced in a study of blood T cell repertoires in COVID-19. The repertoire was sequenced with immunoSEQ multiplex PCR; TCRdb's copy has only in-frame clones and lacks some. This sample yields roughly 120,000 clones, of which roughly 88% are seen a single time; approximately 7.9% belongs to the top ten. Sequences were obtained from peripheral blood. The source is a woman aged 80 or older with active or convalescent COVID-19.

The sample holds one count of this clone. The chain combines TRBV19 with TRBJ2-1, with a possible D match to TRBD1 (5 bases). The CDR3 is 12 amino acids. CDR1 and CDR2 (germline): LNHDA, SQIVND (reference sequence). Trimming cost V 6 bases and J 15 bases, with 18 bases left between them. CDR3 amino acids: CASSPGRASPFF. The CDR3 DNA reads TGTGCCAGTAGCCCAGGCAGGGCGAGTCCGTTCTTC.

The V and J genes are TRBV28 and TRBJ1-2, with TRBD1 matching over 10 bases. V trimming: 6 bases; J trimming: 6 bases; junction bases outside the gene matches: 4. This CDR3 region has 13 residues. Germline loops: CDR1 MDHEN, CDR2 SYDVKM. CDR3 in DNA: TGTGCCAGCAGCCAGGACAGGGGGAATGGCTACACCTTC. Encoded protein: CASSQDRGNGYTF.

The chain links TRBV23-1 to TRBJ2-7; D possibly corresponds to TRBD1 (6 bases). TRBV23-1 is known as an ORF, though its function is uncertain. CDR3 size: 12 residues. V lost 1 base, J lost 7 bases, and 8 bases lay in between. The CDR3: CASSQFRGEQYF. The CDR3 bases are TGCGCCAGCAGTCAATTCAGGGGAGAGCAGTACTTC.

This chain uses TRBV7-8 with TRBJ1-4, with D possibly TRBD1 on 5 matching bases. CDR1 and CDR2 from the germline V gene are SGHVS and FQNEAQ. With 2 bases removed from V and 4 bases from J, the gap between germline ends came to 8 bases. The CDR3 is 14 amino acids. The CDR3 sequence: CASSLTGFNEKLFF. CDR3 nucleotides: TGTGCCAGCAGCTTAACAGGTTTTAATGAAAAACTGTTTTTT.

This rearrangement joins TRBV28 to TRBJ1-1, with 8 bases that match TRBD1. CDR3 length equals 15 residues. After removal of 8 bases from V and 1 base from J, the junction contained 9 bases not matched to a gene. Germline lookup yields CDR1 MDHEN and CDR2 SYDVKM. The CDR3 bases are TGTGCCAGCCCTAGGAGACAGGGGAAGAACACTGAAGCTTTCTTT. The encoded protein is CASPRRQGKNTEAFF.

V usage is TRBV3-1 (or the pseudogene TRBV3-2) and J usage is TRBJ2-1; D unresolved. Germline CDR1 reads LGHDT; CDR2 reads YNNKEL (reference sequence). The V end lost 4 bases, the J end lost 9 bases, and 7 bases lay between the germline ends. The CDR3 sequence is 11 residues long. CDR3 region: CASSLRGEQFF. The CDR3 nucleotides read TGTGCCAGCAGCCTGCGCGGTGAGCAGTTCTTC.

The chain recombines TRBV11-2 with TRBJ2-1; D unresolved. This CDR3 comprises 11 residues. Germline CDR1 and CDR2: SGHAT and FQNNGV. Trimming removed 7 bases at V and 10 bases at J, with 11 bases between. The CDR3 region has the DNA TGTGCCAGCACCTTGAGAGCAGAGCAGTTCTTC. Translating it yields CASTLRAEQFF.

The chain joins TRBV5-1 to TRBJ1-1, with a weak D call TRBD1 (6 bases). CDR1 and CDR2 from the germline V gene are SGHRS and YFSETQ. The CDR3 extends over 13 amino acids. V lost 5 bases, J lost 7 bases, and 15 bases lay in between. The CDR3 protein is CASSVDSTGEAFF. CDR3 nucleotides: TGCGCCAGCAGTGTGGACAGCACGGGTGAAGCTTTCTTT. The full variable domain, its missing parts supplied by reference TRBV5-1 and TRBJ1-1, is KAGVTQTPRYLIKTRGQQVTLSCSPISGHRSVSWYQQTPGQGLQFLFEYFSETQRNKGNFPGRFSGRQFSNSRSEMNVSTLELGDSALYLCASSVDSTGEAFFGQGTRLTVV.

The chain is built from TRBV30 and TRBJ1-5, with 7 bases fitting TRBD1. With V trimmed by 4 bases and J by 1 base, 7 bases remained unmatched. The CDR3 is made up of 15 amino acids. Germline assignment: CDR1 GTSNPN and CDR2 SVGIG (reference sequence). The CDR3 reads CAWKSAGGSNQPQHF. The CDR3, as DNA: TGTGCCTGGAAGAGCGCAGGGGGGAGCAATCAGCCCCAGCATTTT.

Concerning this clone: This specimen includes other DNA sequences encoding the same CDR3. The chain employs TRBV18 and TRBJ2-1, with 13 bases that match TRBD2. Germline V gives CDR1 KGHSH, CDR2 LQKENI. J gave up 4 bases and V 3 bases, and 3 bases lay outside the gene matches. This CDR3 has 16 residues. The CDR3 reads CASSPRLAGGYNEQFF. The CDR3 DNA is TGTGCCAGCTCACCTCGACTAGCGGGAGGATACAATGAGCAGTTCTTC. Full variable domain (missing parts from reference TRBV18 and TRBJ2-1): NAGVMQNPRHLVRRRGQEARLRCSPMKGHSHVYWYRQLPEEGLKFMVYLQKENIIDESGMPKERFSAEFPKEGPSILRIQQVVRGDSAAYFCASSPRLAGGYNEQFFGPGTRLTVL.

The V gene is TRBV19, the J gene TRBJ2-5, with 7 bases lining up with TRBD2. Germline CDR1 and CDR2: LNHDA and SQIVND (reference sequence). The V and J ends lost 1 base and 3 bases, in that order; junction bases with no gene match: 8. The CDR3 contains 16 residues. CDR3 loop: CASSIGSEGGEETQYF. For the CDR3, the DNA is TGTGCCAGTAGTATAGGGTCCGAGGGAGGGGAAGAGACCCAGTACTTC.

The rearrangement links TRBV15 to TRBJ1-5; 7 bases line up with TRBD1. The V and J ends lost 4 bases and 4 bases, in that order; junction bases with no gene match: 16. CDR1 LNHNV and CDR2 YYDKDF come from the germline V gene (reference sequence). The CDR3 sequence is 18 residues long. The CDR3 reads CATSIHRTGASRNQPQHF. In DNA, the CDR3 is TGTGCCACCAGCATCCACAGGACAGGCGCCTCAAGGAATCAGCCCCAGCATTTT.

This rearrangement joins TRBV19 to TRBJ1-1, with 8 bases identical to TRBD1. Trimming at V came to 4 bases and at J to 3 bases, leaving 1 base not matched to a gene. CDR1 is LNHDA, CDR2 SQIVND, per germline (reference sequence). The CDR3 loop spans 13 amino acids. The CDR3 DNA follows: TGTGCCAGTAGTAGGACAGGGTACACTGAAGCTTTCTTT. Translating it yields CASSRTGYTEAFF.

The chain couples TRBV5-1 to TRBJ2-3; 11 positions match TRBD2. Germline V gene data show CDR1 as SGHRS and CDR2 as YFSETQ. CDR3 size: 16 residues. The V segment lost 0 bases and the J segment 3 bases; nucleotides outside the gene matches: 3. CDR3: CASSLGASGGTDTQYF. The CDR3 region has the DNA TGCGCCAGCAGCTTGGGAGCTAGCGGGGGGACAGATACGCAGTATTTT.

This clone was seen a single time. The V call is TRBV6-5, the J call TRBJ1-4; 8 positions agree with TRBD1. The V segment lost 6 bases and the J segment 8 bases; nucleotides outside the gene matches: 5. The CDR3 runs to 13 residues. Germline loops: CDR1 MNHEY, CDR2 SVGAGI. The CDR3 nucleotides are TGTGCCAGCAGGATGGGACAGGACGAAAAACTGTTTTTT. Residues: CASRMGQDEKLFF.

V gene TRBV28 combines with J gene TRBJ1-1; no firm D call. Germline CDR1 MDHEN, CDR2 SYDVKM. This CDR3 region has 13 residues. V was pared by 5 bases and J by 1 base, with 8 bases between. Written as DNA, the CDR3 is TGTGCCAGCAGTCAGGTTCCGAACACTGAAGCTTTCTTT. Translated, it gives CASSQVPNTEAFF.

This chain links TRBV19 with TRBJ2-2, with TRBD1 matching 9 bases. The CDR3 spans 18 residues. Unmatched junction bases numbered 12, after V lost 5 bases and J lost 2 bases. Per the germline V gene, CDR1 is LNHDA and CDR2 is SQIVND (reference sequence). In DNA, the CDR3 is TGTGCCAGTAGTCATACAGTTCCGGGACAGGGAAACACCGGGGAGCTGTTTTTT. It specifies CASSHTVPGQGNTGELFF.

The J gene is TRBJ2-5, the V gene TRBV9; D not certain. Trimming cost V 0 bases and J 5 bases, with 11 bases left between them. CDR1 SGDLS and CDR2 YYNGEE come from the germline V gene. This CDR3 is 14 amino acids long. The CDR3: CASSVATELETQYF. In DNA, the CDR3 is TGTGCCAGCAGCGTAGCTACAGAATTGGAGACCCAGTACTTC.

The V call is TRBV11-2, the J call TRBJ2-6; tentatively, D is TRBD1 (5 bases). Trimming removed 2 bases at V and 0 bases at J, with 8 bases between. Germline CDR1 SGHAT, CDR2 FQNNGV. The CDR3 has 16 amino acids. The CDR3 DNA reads TGTGCCAGCAGCTTACAGGGTGCCTCTGGGGCCAACGTCCTGACTTTC. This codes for CASSLQGASGANVLTF.

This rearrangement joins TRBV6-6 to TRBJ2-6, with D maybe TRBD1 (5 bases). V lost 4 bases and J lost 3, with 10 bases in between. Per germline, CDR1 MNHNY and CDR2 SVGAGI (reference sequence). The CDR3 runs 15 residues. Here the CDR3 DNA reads TGTGCCAGCAGTTCCCAGGGTAGTGGGGCCAACGTCCTGACTTTC. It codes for CASSSQGSGANVLTF.

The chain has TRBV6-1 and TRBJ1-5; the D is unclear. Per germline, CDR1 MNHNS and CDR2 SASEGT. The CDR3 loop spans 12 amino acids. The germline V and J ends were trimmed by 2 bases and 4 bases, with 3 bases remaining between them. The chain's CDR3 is CASSEINQPQHF. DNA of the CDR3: TGTGCCAGCAGTGAAATAAATCAGCCCCAGCATTTT.

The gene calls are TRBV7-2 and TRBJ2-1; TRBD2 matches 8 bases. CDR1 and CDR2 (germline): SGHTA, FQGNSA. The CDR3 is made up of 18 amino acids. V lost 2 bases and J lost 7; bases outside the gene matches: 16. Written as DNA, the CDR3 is TGTGCCAGCAGCTTAAGATCCCCTAGCGGGTCCTCGGGAAATGAGCAGTTCTTC. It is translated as CASSLRSPSGSSGNEQFF.

The CDR3 here is CASSSEQETQYF. DNA of the CDR3: TGTGCCAGCAGTAGCGAACAAGAGACCCAGTACTTC. The genes are TRBV2 and TRBJ2-5, with D hard to call. Germline lookup yields CDR1 SNHLY and CDR2 FYNNEI. Trimming removed 5 bases at V and 2 bases at J, with 6 bases between. This CDR3 spans 12 amino acids.

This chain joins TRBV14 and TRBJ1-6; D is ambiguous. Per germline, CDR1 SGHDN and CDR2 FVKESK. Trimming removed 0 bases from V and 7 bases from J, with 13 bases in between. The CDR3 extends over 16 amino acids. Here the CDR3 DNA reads TGTGCCAGCAGCCAAGATGGTCAGAGGTTGAATTCACCCCTCCACTTT. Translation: CASSQDGQRLNSPLHF.

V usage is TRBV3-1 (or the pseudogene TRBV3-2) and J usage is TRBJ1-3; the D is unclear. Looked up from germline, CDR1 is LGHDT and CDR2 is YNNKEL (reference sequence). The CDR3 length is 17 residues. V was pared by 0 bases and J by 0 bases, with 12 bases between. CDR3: CASSQDRPLSSGNTIYF. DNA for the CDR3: TGTGCCAGCAGCCAAGATCGCCCTCTGAGCTCTGGAAACACCATATATTTT.

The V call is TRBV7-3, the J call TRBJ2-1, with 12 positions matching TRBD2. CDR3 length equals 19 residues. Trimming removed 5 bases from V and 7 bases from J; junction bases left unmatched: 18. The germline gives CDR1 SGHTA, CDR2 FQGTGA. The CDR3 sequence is CASSPTSGSARKGWNEQFF. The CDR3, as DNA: TGTGCCAGCAGCCCGACTAGCGGGAGTGCCCGAAAGGGGTGGAATGAGCAGTTCTTC.